This TCR beta chain was retrieved from a study of T cells in Graves' hyperthyroidism and ophthalmopathy. Study-level results: Ophthalmopathy could be told apart from stable hyperthyroidism with a 13 V-J model.

The CDR3 is made up of 16 amino acids. Trimming left V 0 bases short and J 2 bases short, with 12 bases between. Per germline, CDR1 LGHDT and CDR2 YNNKEL (reference sequence). The investigators amplified TCR beta CDR3 regions from RNA transcripts. HTBI primers drove first-round RT-PCR of the TCR CDR3. TCRdb independently ran MiXCR on the multiplex PCR reads; one entry per CDR3 protein. The repertoire holds roughly 700,000 distinct CDR3 sequences, with 12% to 15% as singletons. The source of the PBMCs was 8.5 to 10 ml of fresh peripheral blood. This clonotype was picked up a small number of times. Its antigen is currently unknown.

The receptor was isolated from a woman aged 18-29 years with Graves' hyperthyroidism. The specimen sequenced was blood. The genes are TRBV3-1 and TRBJ2-3; D is perhaps TRBD2 (6 bases). The CDR3 is CASSQDSGGITDTQYF. Here the CDR3 DNA reads TGTGCCAGCAGCCAAGATTCAGGCGGGATCACAGATACGCAGTATTTT.